The source of this TCR beta chain is a study of persistence of HIV-infected CD4 T cells. Germline CDR1 and CDR2: SGDLS and YYNGEE. With 0 bases removed from V and 0 bases from J, the gap between germline ends came to 9 bases. The length of the CDR3 is 15 residues. This was the immunoSEQ version 4 assay in survey mode. Assay used: immunoSEQ multiplex PCR; TCRdb lists only in-frame clones, some missing. This sample has tens of thousands of clones, with around 75% found just once. This clone was seen a handful of times. Antigen unknown. Lysates of CMV-infected fibroblasts at 9 to 10 ug/mL stimulated these cells. Memory cells lacking CD40L and CD69 with high CD45RO were sorted. Whole-study findings and limits: TCRbeta richness was lower in CMV- and Gag-responding cells than in anti-CD3/anti-CD28-responding cells.

The sequence was collected from an adult man with HIV who was CMV-seropositive. The V call is TRBV9, the J call TRBJ1-2; no definite D call. The material was CD4+ T cells sorted from PBMCs after 18-hour stimulation, obtained from a patient who received antiretroviral therapy. CDR3 in DNA: TGTGCCAGCAGCGTAGCGTCGGGATCTAACTATGGCTACACCTTC. This gives the protein CASSVASGSNYGYTF.